Presented here are 14 T cell receptor beta chains from one specimen sequenced in a study of T cells in Graves' hyperthyroidism and ophthalmopathy. Researchers took RNA transcripts and amplified the TCR beta CDR3 regions from them. Researchers ran a first-round RT-PCR on the TCR CDR3 using the HTBI primer set. TCRdb analysed the multiplex PCR reads with MiXCR anew, one entry per CDR3 protein. The table records about 560,000 distinct CDR3 sequences, approximately 16% of them present only once. The sample comprised blood. These receptors all stem from a woman between 18 and 29 years old with Graves' hyperthyroidism.

In its sample, this clonotype was seen a few times. The chain couples TRBV12-3 or TRBV12-4 to TRBJ1-1; no reliable D call. V was cut by 4 bases and J by 6 bases, with 9 bases left in between. The CDR3 has 12 amino acids. CDR3 sequence: CASSSDYAEAFF. In nucleotides, the CDR3 is TGTGCCAGCAGTTCCGACTACGCTGAAGCTTTCTTT.

Concerning this clonotype: Compared with germline, one end of the junction differs, possibly owing to a read error. DNA for the CDR3: TGCGCCAGCAGCTCGGAGTCAGGTGTTTCCTACGAGCCGTACTTC. It encodes CASSSESGVSYEPYF. The chain combines TRBV5-1 with TRBJ2-7, with D unclear. Germline CDR1 and CDR2: SGHRS and YFSETQ. This CDR3 contains 15 residues. The full variable domain, its missing parts supplied by reference TRBV5-1 and TRBJ2-7, is KAGVTQTPRYLIKTRGQQVTLSCSPISGHRSVSWYQQTPGQGLQFLFEYFSETQRNKGNFPGRFSGRQFSNSRSEMNVSTLELGDSALYLCASSSESGVSYEPYFGPGTRLTVT.

This clonotype showed up just a few times. The chain couples TRBV19 to TRBJ1-2; 11 bases are a match to TRBD1. Germline V CDR1 and CDR2: LNHDA, SQIVND (reference sequence). This CDR3 is built from 14 residues. J was trimmed by 3 bases and V by 4 bases; bases with no gene match: 1. The CDR3 here is CASSKGQGDYGYTF. CDR3 DNA: TGTGCCAGTAGTAAGGGACAGGGGGACTATGGCTACACCTTC.

The sample holds many counts of this clonotype. V is TRBV2 and J is TRBJ1-4, with D unclear. CDR1 SNHLY and CDR2 FYNNEI come from the germline V gene. The V gene lost 1 base and the J gene lost 8 bases, with 8 bases spanning the gap. This CDR3 is 13 amino acids long. Here the CDR3 reads CASSEVREEKLFF. CDR3 bases: TGTGCCAGCAGTGAAGTGCGGGAGGAAAAACTGTTTTTT.

In its sample, this clonotype was seen a few times. This chain links TRBV4-1 with TRBJ2-4; a possible D gene is TRBD2 (5 bases). V lost 0 bases and J lost 0, with 12 bases in between. The CDR3 contains 17 residues. CDR1 is MGHRA, CDR2 YSYEKL, per germline. The CDR3 loop reads CASSQDAAALAKNIQYF. CDR3 DNA sequence: TGCGCCAGCAGCCAAGATGCAGCGGCACTAGCCAAAAACATTCAGTACTTC.

The rearrangement links TRBV6-5 to TRBJ1-1; no firm D call. Trimming took 4 bases from V and 4 from J, leaving 19 bases between them. The CDR3 is 16 residues long. Looked up from germline, CDR1 is MNHEY and CDR2 is SVGAGI. CDR3 in amino acids: CASSSALVWGGTEAFF. CDR3 DNA: TGTGCCAGCAGTTCCGCGCTGGTGTGGGGAGGCACTGAAGCTTTCTTT.

V gene TRBV6-1 combines with J gene TRBJ2-1, with 14 bases identical to TRBD2. J was trimmed by 8 bases and V by 5 bases; bases with no gene match: 5. CDR1 MNHNS and CDR2 SASEGT come from the germline V gene. The CDR3 is 15 amino acids. CDR3 in amino acids: CASSQGLAGVDEQFF. The CDR3 region has the DNA TGTGCCAGCAGTCAGGGACTAGCGGGAGTTGATGAGCAGTTCTTC.

This clonotype was counted many times. The chain employs TRBV3-1 and TRBJ2-7; 8 positions agree with TRBD2. CDR1 LGHDT and CDR2 YNNKEL come from the germline V gene (reference sequence). This CDR3 has 17 residues. With V trimmed by 0 bases and J by 2 bases, 9 bases remained unmatched. The CDR3 region is CASSQDRIGREAYEQYF. The CDR3 nucleotides read TGTGCCAGCAGCCAAGATAGGATTGGGCGGGAGGCCTACGAGCAGTACTTC.

The genes are TRBV5-1 and TRBJ2-1; TRBD2 matches at 8 bases. The V segment lost 4 bases and the J segment 3 bases; nucleotides outside the gene matches: 12. The CDR3 totals 17 residues. The germline CDR1 and CDR2 sequences are SGHRS and YFSETQ. This CDR3 reads CASSQKISGTIYNEQFF. CDR3 in DNA: TGCGCCAGCAGCCAAAAAATTAGCGGGACTATCTACAATGAGCAGTTCTTC.

The chain uses TRBV7-9 and TRBJ2-7, with 7 bases that match TRBD1. Germline lookup yields CDR1 SEHNR and CDR2 FQNEAQ (reference sequence). V dropped 5 bases and J dropped 7; count of bases not matched to a gene: 2. The CDR3 covers 11 residues. CDR3 sequence (DNA): TGTGCCAGCAGCAGGGGGCCTGAGCAGTACTTC. It specifies CASSRGPEQYF.

This clonotype occurred a few times. This sequence joins TRBV6-5 and TRBJ2-1; D may match TRBD1 or TRBD2 (5 bases each). The CDR3 extends over 13 amino acids. Trimming pared 2 bases from V and 8 bases from J, leaving 10 bases between. Germline V lookup: CDR1 MNHEY, CDR2 SVGAGI. Here the CDR3 DNA reads TGTGCCAGCAGTTACGAGGGGTTCGATGAGCAGTTCTTC. Translation gives CASSYEGFDEQFF.

This clonotype was picked up many times. V is TRBV27 and J is TRBJ2-3, with a weak D call TRBD1 (6 bases). This CDR3 comprises 15 residues. CDR1 is MNHEY, CDR2 SMNVEV, per germline (reference sequence). The V end lost 7 bases, the J end lost 3 bases, and 17 bases lay between the germline ends. Here the CDR3 reads CASTRQARGTDTQYF. In DNA, the CDR3 is TGTGCCAGCACCCGACAGGCCCGCGGTACAGATACGCAGTATTTT.

V and J are TRBV10-3 and TRBJ1-2, with D perhaps matching TRBD1 (5 bases). The V and J ends lost 8 bases and 4 bases respectively, with 14 bases between them. CDR3 length: 13 residues. Germline CDR1 is ENHRY and CDR2 is SYGVKD. The CDR3, as DNA: TGTGCCATCCAAGCGGACATCGTCTATGGCTACACCTTC. The encoded protein is CAIQADIVYGYTF.

This chain links TRBV20-1 with TRBJ2-3; D not resolved. V was shortened by 6 bases and J by 0 bases, with 13 bases between the two germline ends. The CDR3 is 14 residues long. Germline V gene sequence: CDR1 DFQATT, CDR2 SNEGSKA (reference sequence). This CDR3 reads CSALLSPSTDTQYF. CDR3 in DNA: TGCAGTGCCCTCCTATCTCCTAGCACAGATACGCAGTATTTT.